This T cell receptor beta chain is from a study of shared clonotypes between healthy human individuals. Study results and limitations: The four-donor shared clonotypes exceeded non-shared clonotypes in generation probability, with non-shared ones scoring lower. Inspection by rarefaction showed sorted-subset sequencing to be incomplete despite large depth. What naive subsets generally showed was a larger estimated richness than memory subsets showed. A handful of donors held about 5% of naive CD4 clonotypes in common.

The CDR3 is 16 residues long. The germline V gene encodes CDR1 SGHRS and CDR2 YFSETQ. J was trimmed by 2 bases and V by 3 bases; bases with no gene match: 7. As concerns this clone: Its antigen is not known.

The method was immunoSEQ multiplex PCR; TCRdb's version includes in-frame clones alone and lacks a portion of them. The sample carries a few million clones, 80% to 95% recorded once. The naive CD8 population came from CD45RO-negative cells selected for CCR7, without terminally differentiated effector memory CD45RA+ cells. The sample taken for sequencing was naive CD8+ T cells from PBMCs. The genes are TRBV5-1 and TRBJ2-1, with 8 positions matching TRBD2. This receptor was obtained from a man between 18 and 35 years old in good health. Some clones in this sample may be carry-over from other donors' samples. CDR3 residues: CASSWVVSGAYNEQFF. The CDR3 DNA sequence: TGCGCCAGCAGCTGGGTCGTTAGCGGGGCCTACAATGAGCAGTTCTTC.